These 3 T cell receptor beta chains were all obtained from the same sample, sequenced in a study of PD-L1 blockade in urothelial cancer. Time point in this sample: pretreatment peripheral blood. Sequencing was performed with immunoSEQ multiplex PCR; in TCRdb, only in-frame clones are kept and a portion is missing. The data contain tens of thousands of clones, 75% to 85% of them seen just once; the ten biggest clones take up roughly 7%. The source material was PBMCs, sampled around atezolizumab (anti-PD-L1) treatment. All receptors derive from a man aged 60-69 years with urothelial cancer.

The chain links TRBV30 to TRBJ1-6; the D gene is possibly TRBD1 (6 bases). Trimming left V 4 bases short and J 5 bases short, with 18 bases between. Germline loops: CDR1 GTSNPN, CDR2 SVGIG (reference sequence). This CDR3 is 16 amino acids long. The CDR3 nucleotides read TGTGCCTGGAAACCAACAGGGAGGGTGGATAATTCACCCCTCCACTTT. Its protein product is CAWKPTGRVDNSPLHF.

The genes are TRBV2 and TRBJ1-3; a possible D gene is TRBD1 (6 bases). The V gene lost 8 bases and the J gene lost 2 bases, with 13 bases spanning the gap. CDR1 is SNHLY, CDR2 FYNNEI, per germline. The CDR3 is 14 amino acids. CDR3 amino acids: CASGDRSTGNTIYF. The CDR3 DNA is TGTGCCAGCGGAGACAGGTCTACTGGAAACACCATATATTTT.

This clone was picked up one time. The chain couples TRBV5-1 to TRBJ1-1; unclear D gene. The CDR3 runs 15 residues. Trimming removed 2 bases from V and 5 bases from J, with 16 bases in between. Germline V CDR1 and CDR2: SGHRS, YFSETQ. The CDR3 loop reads CASSFTSGERTEAFF. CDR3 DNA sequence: TGCGCCAGCAGCTTTACCTCCGGGGAGAGGACTGAAGCTTTCTTT.